This T cell receptor beta chain appears in the sequencing data of a study of post-analysis software for immune sequencing data. Study-wide results and limits: TRBV segments more frequent in patients than in controls numbered about five and included TRBV5-6, TRBV5-1 and TRBV20-1.

Germline CDR1 is SGHKS and CDR2 is YYEKEE (reference sequence). This CDR3 has 16 residues. The germline V and J ends were trimmed by 0 bases and 0 bases, with 12 bases remaining between them. A word on this clonotype: What it binds is not known.

Every TCR beta cDNA library bore unique molecular identifiers. From the PCR reads, TCRdb called clonotypes with MiXCR, one entry per CDR3 protein. There are approximately 660,000 distinct CDR3 sequences in the sample; around 64% occur only once, and about 10% lies in the top ten. V and J are TRBV5-5 and TRBJ1-1, with a tentative D call TRBD1 (5 bases). Sequenced input: blood. The receptor was derived from a girl aged 2-10 years with multiple sclerosis. CDR3 region: CASSLAETVLNTEAFF. As DNA, the CDR3 is TGTGCCAGCAGCTTGGCCGAGACAGTTTTGAACACTGAAGCTTTCTTT.